This TCR beta chain was observed in a study of blood T cell repertoires in COVID-19. The method was immunoSEQ multiplex PCR; TCRdb's version includes in-frame clones alone and lacks a portion of them. The sample includes 100,000 to 110,000 clones, roughly nine tenths of them seen just once. The sequence came from a man aged 45-65 years with active COVID-19. Sequenced: peripheral blood.

The CDR3: CASSYSGQADGYTF. Here the CDR3 DNA reads TGTGCCAGCAGTTATTCCGGACAGGCGGATGGCTACACCTTC. The chain uses TRBV6-5 and TRBJ1-2; 7 bases map to TRBD1. The CDR3 is 14 residues long. The germline V gene has CDR1 MNHEY and CDR2 SVGAGI. V lost 3 bases, J lost 6 bases, and 7 bases stayed unmatched.